This T cell receptor beta chain was identified during a study of resident and recirculating memory T cells in vitiligo (dated by TCRdb to about 2018). About the full investigation: For TCR beta sequencing, each of 3 stable vitiligo patients provided PBMCs and epidermis from shave biopsies taken at two lesional sites and two nonlesional sites. Samples were homogenized without cell sorting just before genomic DNA extraction with the Qiagen DNeasy Blood & Tissue Kit. The goal of the human TCR beta sequencing was to check whether lesional vitiligo skin contained specific clones that differed from the clones found in nonlesional skin and blood. The paper as a whole reports these results and caveats: Mechanistic studies in the future are needed to assess how much the detected T cell clones and the human Trm pools versus Tcm pools each contribute. No unique dominant TCR clone was detected, and clonality varied among vitiligo lesions. Overlap and correlation analysis found no significant repertoire overlap between any two biopsies, even biopsies from the same patient, apart from each lesion compared with itself. Because TCR sequences were not shared across biopsy sites or across patients, the findings suggest that different lesions are infiltrated by different T cell clones, a pattern described as private specificity.

The germline V gene gives CDR1 as MNHEY and CDR2 as SVGAGI. The CDR3 starts with the cysteine, ends with the phenylalanine, and has 15 residues. Solely the CDR3 DNA is kept, with 45 bases framed from the first base. Trimming removed 3 bases from V and 4 bases from J; the gene matches leave 3 bases unexplained. As to this clone: Its antigen remains unidentified. No base-level quality is on record; no much larger clone is a single base apart.

Vitiligo was considered stable when no change in lesions had been observed over the previous 6 months. For classification as stable, the absence of confetti depigmentation, a clinical sign of active vitiligo, was additionally required. Any patient who had received treatment in the previous three months was excluded. PBMCs were isolated from heparinized blood by Ficoll density gradient centrifugation and were subsequently flash-frozen. TCR beta chains were amplified from genomic DNA with the immunoSEQ hsTCRB kit. Sequencing of TCR beta libraries was performed on an Illumina MiSeq instrument by the immunoSEQ service. Concerning the study's data processing: Repertoire data were analyzed with the immunoSEQ Analyzer. TCRdb took this table from immuneACCESS and kept in-frame rearrangements with V and J called. Such tables lack part of the clones; where checked against another copy, unresolved V genes explain under half of the gap, and the rest is unexplained. V and J calls and clone size are copied from that table; D and trimming were computed from the DNA. Within this sample are tens of thousands of clones, with more than 85% of them counted one time only. The top ten constitute around 4.9% of the sample.

This TCR derives from a male donor with vitiligo. The chain is made from TRBV6-5 and TRBJ2-3; a stretch of 11 junction bases matches TRBD2. Sequenced sample: blood. The CDR3 reads CASSYFSGGADTQYF. The DNA sequence is given as TGTGCCAGCAGTTATTTTAGCGGGGGGGCAGATACGCAGTATTTT.